The sequence of this TCR beta chain was determined in a study of blood T cell repertoires in COVID-19. Germline V gene sequence: CDR1 MNHNY, CDR2 SVGAGI (reference sequence). CDR3 length equals 13 residues. V gave up 5 bases and J gave up 6 bases; unmatched junction bases: 5. Produced via immunoSEQ multiplex PCR; TCRdb's table is partial and in-frame only. The repertoire holds tens of thousands of clones, 70% to 80% seen once, with 40% to 60% in the top ten. The chain is built from TRBV6-6 and TRBJ2-7; 9 positions agree with TRBD1. The receptor was derived from a human donor in a cohort sampled during active COVID-19. The sample was peripheral blood. CDR3 bases: TGTGCCAGCAGTAAACAGGGGGCGGGCGAGCAGTACTTC. Amino acid sequence: CASSKQGAGEQYF.